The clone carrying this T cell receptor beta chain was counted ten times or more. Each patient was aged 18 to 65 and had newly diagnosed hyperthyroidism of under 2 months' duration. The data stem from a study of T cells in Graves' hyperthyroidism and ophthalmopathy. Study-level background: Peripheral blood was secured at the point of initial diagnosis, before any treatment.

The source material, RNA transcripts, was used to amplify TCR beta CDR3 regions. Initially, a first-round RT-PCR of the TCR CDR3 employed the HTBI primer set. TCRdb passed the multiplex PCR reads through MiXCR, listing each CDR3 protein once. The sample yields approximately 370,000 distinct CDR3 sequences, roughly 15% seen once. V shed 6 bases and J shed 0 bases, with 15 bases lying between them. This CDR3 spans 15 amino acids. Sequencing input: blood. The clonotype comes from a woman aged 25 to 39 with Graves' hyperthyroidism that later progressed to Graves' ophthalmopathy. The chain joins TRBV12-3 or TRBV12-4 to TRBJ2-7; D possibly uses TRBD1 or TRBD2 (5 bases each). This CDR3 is CASSLGAGHSYEQYF. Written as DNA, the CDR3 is TGTGCCAGCAGCCTCGGGGCGGGCCACTCCTACGAGCAGTACTTC.